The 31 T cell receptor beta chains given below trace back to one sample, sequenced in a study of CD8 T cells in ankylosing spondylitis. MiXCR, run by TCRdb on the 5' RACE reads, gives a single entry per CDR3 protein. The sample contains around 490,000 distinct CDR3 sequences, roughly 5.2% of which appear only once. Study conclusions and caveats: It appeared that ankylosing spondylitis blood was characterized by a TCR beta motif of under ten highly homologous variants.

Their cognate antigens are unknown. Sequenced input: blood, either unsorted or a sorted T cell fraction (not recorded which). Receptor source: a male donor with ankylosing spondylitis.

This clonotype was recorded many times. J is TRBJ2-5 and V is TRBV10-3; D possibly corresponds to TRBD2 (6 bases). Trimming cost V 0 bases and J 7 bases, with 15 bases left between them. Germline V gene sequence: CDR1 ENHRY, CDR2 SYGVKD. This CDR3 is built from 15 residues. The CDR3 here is CAISESERAGGTQYF. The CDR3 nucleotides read TGTGCCATCAGTGAGTCAGAAAGGGCCGGGGGGACCCAGTACTTC.

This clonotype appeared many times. DNA for the CDR3: TGTGCCAGCTCCGCGGACAGGGGGGTCTACGAGCAGTACTTC. Translated: CASSADRGVYEQYF. V is TRBV18 and J is TRBJ2-7, with 10 positions matching TRBD1. V lost 6 bases to trimming and J lost 3 bases; unmatched junction nucleotides: 5. Looked up from germline, CDR1 is KGHSH and CDR2 is LQKENI. The length of the CDR3 is 14 residues.

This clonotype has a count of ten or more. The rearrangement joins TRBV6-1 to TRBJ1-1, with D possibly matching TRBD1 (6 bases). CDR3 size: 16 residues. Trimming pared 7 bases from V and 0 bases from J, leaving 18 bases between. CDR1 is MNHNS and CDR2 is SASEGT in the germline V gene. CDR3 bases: TGTGCCAGCACACGGGGGCGGCACCATGTGAACACTGAAGCTTTCTTT. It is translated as CASTRGRHHVNTEAFF.

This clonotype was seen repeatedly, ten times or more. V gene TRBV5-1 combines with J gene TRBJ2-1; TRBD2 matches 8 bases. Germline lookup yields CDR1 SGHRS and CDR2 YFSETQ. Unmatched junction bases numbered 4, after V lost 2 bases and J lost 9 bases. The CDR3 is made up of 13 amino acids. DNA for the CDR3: TGCGCCAGCAGCTTCGGGGGGGCCCCTGAGCAGTTCTTC. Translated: CASSFGGAPEQFF. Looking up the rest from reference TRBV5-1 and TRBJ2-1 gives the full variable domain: KAGVTQTPRYLIKTRGQQVTLSCSPISGHRSVSWYQQTPGQGLQFLFEYFSETQRNKGNFPGRFSGRQFSNSRSEMNVSTLELGDSALYLCASSFGGAPEQFFGPGTRLTVL.

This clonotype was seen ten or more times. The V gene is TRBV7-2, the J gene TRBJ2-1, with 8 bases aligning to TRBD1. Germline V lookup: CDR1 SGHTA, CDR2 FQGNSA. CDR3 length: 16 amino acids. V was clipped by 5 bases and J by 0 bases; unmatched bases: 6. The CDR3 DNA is TGTGCCAGCAGCCGGACAGGGCAAAGCTCCTACAATGAGCAGTTCTTC. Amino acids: CASSRTGQSSYNEQFF.

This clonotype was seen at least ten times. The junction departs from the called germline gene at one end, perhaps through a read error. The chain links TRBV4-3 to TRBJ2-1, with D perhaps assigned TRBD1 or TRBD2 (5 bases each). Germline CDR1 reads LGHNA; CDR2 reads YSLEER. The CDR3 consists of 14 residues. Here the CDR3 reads CASSQELGAGARWF. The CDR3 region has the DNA TGCGCCAGCAGCCAAGAATTGGGCGCCGGGGCAAGGTGGTTC.

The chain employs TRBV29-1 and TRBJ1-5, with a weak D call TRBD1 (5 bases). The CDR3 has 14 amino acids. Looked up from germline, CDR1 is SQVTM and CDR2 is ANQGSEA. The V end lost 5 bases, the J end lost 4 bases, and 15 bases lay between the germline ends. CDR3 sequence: CSVLIRQLNQPQHF. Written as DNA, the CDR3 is TGCAGCGTTCTAATTAGACAGTTAAATCAGCCCCAGCATTTT.

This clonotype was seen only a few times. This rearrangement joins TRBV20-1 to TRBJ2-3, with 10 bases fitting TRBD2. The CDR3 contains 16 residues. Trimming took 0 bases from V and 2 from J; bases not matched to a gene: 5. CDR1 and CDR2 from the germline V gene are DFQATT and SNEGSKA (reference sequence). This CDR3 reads CSARDRTSGFTDTQYF. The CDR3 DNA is TGCAGTGCTAGAGATAGGACTAGCGGATTCACAGATACGCAGTATTTT.

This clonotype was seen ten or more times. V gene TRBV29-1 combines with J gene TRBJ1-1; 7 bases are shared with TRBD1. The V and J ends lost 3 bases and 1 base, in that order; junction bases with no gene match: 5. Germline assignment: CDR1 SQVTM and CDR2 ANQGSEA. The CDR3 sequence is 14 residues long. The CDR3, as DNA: TGCAGCGTTGAGAGGACAGGAGCGAACACTGAAGCTTTCTTT. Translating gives CSVERTGANTEAFF.

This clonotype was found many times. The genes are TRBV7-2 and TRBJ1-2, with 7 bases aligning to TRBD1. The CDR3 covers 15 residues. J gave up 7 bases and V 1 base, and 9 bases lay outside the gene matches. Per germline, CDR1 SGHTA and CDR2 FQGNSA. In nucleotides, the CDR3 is TGTGCCAGCAGCTTAGTCGGTTCGGCAGGGGGTGGCTACACCTTC. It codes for CASSLVGSAGGGYTF.

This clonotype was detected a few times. This CDR3 is CASSLRAGGLEVNEQFF. DNA for the CDR3: TGTGCCAGCAGCCTCCGGGCGGGGGGGCTCGAGGTCAATGAGCAGTTCTTC. The chain employs TRBV7-3 and TRBJ2-1; 9 nucleotides align to TRBD2. Per the germline V gene, CDR1 is SGHTA and CDR2 is FQGTGA. There are 17 residues in the CDR3. J lost 6 bases, V lost 5 bases, and 14 bases had no gene match.

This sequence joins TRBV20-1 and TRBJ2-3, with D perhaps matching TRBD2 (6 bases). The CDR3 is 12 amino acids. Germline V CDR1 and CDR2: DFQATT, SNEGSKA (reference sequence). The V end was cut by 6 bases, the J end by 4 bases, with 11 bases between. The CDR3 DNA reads TGCAGTGCCCGGGGGTTCGCAGATACGCAGTATTTT. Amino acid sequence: CSARGFADTQYF.

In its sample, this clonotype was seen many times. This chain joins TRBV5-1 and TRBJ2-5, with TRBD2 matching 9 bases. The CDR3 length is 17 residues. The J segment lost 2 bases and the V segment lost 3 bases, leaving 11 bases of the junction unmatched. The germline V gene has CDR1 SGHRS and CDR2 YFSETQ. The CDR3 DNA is TGCGCCAGCAGCTATACGGGACTAGCTGAAATTCAAGAGACCCAGTACTTC. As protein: CASSYTGLAEIQETQYF.

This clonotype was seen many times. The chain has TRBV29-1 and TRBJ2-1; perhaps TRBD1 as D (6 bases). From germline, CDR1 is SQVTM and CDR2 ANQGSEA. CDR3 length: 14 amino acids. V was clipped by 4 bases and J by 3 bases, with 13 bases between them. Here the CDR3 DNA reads TGCAGCGTTGTGCTGGGGACACTCTACAATGAGCAGTTCTTC. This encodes CSVVLGTLYNEQFF.

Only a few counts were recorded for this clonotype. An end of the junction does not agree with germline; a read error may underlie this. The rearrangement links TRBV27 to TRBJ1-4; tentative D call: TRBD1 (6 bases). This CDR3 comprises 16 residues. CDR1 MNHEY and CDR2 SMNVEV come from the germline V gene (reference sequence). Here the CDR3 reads CAGRVYLGGPNEKLFF. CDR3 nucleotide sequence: TGTGCCGGCAGGGTCTACCTGGGGGGGCCTAATGAAAAACTGTTTTTT.

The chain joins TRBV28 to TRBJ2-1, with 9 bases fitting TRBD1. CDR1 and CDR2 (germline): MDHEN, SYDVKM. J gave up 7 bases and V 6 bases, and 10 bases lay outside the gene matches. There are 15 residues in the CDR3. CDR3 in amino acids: CASRSGTGKGNEQFF. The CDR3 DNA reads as TGTGCCAGCAGGTCCGGGACAGGGAAGGGAAATGAGCAGTTCTTC.

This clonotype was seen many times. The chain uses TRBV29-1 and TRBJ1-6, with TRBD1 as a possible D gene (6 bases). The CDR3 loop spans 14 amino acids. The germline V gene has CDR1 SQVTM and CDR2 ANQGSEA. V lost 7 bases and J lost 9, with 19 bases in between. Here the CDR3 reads CSARAGGSGSPLHF. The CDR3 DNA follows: TGCAGCGCCCGAGCCGGGGGCTCGGGTTCACCCCTCCACTTT.

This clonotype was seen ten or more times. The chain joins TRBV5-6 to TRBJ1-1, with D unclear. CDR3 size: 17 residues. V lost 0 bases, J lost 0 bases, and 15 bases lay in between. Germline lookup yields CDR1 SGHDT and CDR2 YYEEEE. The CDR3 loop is CASSLGYVSGMNTEAFF. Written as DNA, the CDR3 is TGTGCCAGCAGCTTGGGGTATGTGTCTGGGATGAACACTGAAGCTTTCTTT. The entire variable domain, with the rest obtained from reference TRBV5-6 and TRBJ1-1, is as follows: DAGVTQSPTHLIKTRGQQVTLRCSPKSGHDTVSWYQQALGQGPQFIFQYYEEEERQRGNFPDRFSGHQFPNYSSELNVNALLLGDSALYLCASSLGYVSGMNTEAFFGQGTRLTVV.

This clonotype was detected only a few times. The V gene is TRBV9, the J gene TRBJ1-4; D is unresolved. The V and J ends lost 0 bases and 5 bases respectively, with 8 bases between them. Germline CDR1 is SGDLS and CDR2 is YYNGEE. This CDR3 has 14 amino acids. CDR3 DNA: TGTGCCAGCAGCGTAGCAGGCTCGAATGAAAAACTGTTTTTT. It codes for CASSVAGSNEKLFF.

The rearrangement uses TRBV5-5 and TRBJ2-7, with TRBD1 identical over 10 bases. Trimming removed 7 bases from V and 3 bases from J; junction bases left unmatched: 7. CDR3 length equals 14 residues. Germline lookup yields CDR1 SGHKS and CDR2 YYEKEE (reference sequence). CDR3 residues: CASRLRTGGYEQYF. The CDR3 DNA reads TGTGCCAGCCGGTTACGGACAGGGGGCTACGAGCAGTACTTC.

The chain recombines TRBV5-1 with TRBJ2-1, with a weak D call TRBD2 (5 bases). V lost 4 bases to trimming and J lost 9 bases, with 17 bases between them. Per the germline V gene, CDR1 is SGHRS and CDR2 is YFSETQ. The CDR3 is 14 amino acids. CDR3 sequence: CASSPPTIEGEQFF. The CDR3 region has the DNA TGCGCCAGCAGCCCCCCAACCATAGAGGGTGAGCAGTTCTTC. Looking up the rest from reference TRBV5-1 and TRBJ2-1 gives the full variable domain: KAGVTQTPRYLIKTRGQQVTLSCSPISGHRSVSWYQQTPGQGLQFLFEYFSETQRNKGNFPGRFSGRQFSNSRSEMNVSTLELGDSALYLCASSPPTIEGEQFFGPGTRLTVL.

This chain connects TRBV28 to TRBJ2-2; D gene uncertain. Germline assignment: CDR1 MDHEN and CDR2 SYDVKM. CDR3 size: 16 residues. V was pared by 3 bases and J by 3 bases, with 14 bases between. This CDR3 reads CASSFGVGLDTGELFF. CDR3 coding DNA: TGTGCCAGCAGTTTTGGAGTAGGGTTGGACACCGGGGAGCTGTTTTTT.

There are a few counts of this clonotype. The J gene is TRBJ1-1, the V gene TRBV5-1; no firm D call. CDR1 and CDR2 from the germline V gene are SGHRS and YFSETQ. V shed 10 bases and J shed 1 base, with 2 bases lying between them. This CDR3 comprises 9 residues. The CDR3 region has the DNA TGCGCCTGGAACACTGAAGCTTTCTTT. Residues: CAWNTEAFF.

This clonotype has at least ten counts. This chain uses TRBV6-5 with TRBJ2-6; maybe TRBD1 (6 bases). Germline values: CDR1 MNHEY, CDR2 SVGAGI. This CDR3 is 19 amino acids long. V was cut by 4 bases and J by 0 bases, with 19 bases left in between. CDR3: CASSFIPGHTFSGANVLTF. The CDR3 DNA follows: TGTGCCAGCAGTTTCATCCCGGGACACACATTCTCTGGGGCCAACGTCCTGACTTTC.

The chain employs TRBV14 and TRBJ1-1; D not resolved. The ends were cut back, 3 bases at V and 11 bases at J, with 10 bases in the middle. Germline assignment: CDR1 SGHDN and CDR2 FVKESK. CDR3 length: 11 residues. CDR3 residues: CASSQSLDAFF. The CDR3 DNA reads TGTGCCAGCAGCCAGAGTCTGGACGCTTTCTTT.

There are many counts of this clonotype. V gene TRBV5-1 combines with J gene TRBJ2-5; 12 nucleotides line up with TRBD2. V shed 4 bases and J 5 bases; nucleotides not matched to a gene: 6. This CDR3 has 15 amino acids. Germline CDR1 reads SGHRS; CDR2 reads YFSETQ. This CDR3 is CASSLGLAGSETQYF. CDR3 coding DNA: TGCGCCAGCAGCCTGGGACTAGCGGGCTCGGAGACCCAGTACTTC.

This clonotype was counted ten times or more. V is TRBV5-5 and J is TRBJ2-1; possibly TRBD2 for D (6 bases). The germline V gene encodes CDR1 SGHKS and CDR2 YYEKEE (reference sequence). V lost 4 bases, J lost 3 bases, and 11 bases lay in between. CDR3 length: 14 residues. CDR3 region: CASSGGVHYNEQFF. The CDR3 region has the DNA TGTGCCAGCAGCGGAGGGGTCCACTACAATGAGCAGTTCTTC.

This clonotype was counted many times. The CDR3 DNA reads TGCGCCAGCAGCCAAGGGCAGCCTAATGAAAAACTGTTTTTT. Protein sequence: CASSQGQPNEKLFF. The rearrangement links TRBV4-3 to TRBJ1-4; the D is unclear. V was shortened by 1 base and J by 3 bases, with 6 bases between the two germline ends. Germline V CDR1 and CDR2: LGHNA, YSLEER. This CDR3 comprises 14 residues.

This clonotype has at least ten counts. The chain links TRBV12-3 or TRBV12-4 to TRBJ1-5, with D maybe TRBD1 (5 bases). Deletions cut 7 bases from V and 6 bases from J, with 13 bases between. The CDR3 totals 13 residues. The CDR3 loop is CASTARAGQPQHF. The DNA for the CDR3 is TGTGCCAGCACCGCCAGGGCCGGTCAGCCCCAGCATTTT.

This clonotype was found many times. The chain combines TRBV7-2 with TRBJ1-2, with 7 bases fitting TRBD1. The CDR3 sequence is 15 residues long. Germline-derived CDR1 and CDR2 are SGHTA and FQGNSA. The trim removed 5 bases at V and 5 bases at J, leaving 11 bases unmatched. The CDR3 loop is CASSHGQASGYGYTF. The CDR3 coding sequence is TGTGCCAGCAGCCACGGACAGGCCTCTGGGTATGGCTACACCTTC.

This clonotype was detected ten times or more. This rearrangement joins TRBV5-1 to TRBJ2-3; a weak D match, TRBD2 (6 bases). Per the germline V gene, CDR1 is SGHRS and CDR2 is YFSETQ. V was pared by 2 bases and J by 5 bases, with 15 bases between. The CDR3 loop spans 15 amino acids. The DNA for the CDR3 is TGCGCCAGCAGCTTTGACAGCCACGGGGGAGATACGCAGTATTTT. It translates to CASSFDSHGGDTQYF.